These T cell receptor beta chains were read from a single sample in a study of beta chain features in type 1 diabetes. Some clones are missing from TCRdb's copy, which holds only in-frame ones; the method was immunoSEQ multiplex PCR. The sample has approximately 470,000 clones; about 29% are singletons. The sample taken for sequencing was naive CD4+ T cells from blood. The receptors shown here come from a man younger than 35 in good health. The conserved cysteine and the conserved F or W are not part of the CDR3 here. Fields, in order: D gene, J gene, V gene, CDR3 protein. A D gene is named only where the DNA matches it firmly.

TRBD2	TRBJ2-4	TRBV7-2	ASSPGLAGGENIQY
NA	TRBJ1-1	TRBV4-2	ASSQDPRDTEAF
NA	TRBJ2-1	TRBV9	ASSTYNEQF
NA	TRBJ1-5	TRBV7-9	ASSPSTGWHQPQH
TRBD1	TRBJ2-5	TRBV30	AWRVRTGGGETQY
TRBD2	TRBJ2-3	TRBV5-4	ASSQATSGRDTQY
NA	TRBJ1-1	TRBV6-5	ASSQQDRPNKAF
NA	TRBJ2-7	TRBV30	AWSVLGYEQY
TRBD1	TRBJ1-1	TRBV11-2	ASSFRDRISEAF
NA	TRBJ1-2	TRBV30	AWSVSGSYGYT
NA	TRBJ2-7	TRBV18	ASSLSPDEQY
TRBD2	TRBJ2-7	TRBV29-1	SVSRTSVYEQY
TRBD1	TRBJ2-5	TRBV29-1	SVGRGPTEETQY
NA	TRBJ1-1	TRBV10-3	AISGLVGGTEAF
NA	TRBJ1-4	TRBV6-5	ARPRGNGEKLF
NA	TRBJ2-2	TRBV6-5	ASSYRAPNTGELF
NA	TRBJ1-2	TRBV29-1	SVGDNYGYT
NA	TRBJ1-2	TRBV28	ASSLRGPYGYT
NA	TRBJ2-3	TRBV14	ASRQLSSTDTQY
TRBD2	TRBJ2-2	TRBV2	ASRETSGRVVGGELF
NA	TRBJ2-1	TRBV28	ASSYADGAEQF
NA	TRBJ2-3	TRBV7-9	ASSLGEDTQY
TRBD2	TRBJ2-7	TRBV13	ASSLRTSGRTYEQY
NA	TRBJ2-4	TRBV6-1	ARWTRGQNIQY
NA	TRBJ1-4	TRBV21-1	ASSKPEKLF
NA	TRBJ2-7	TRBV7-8	ASSLVPEFYEQY
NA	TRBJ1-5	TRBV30	AWSVRSNQPQH
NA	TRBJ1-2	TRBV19	ASSITGTNNYGYT